One and the same sample provided the 10 T cell receptor beta chains below, sequenced in a study of cytomegalovirus exposure and HLA in healthy donors. The PCR contained 60 Vbeta and 13 Jbeta primers. Using immunoSEQ multiplex PCR, the repertoire was profiled, and TCRdb retains in-frame clones only, with some absent. The top ten hold roughly 2.4% of the sample, which has 110,000 or so clones, around 86% seen once. The sequenced material came from PBMCs. Receptors were obtained from a middle-aged woman in good health and CMV-seronegative.

The J gene is TRBJ1-6, the V gene TRBV11-2; perhaps TRBD1 as D (6 bases). The CDR3 is 16 amino acids. The germline V and J ends were trimmed by 0 bases and 7 bases, with 13 bases remaining between them. Germline assignment: CDR1 SGHAT and CDR2 FQNNGV. This CDR3 reads CASSLDVWQGNSPLHF. CDR3 nucleotides: TGTGCCAGCAGCTTAGACGTCTGGCAGGGGAATTCACCCCTCCACTTT.

This chain links TRBV6-1 with TRBJ1-2, with D possibly being TRBD1 (5 bases). Trimming stripped 2 bases from V and 1 base from J, with 14 bases between. The CDR3 contains 16 residues. Germline CDR1 reads MNHNS; CDR2 reads SASEGT. The DNA for the CDR3 is TGTGCCAGCAGTGAATCCGGGGGGAAGTATAACTATGGCTACACCTTC. Residues: CASSESGGKYNYGYTF.

J is TRBJ2-1 and V is TRBV11-3, with 8 bases that match TRBD2. The CDR3 covers 14 residues. Looked up from germline, CDR1 is SGHNT and CDR2 is YENEEA. V lost 5 bases to trimming and J lost 5 bases; unmatched junction nucleotides: 5. The CDR3 nucleotides are TGTGCCAGCAGCATCGGGGGGGGGAACAATGAGCAGTTCTTC. This sequence encodes CASSIGGGNNEQFF.

This sequence joins TRBV7-3 and TRBJ2-3; TRBD2 aligns across 11 bases. The CDR3 contains 15 residues. V was clipped by 5 bases and J by 4 bases; unmatched bases: 5. Germline V CDR1 and CDR2: SGHTA, FQGTGA. The CDR3 DNA reads as TGTGCCAGCAGCCGTAGCGGGAGGGCCCCAGATACGCAGTATTTT. Translated: CASSRSGRAPDTQYF.

The chain employs TRBV28 and TRBJ1-1, with D tentatively TRBD1 (6 bases). The germline V gene has CDR1 MDHEN and CDR2 SYDVKM. Between the trimmed V and J ends, which lost 6 bases and 8 bases, there was a span of 13 bases. CDR3 length: 12 residues. CDR3 bases: TGTGCCAGCAGCCCTCCGGGACAAGAAGCTTTCTTT. It translates to CASSPPGQEAFF.

The rearrangement links TRBV6-1 to TRBJ1-1; a weak D match, TRBD1 (6 bases). This CDR3 is built from 14 residues. Trimming took off 5 bases at V and 4 bases at J, with 14 bases between the two ends. CDR1 and CDR2 from the germline V gene are MNHNS and SASEGT. CDR3 loop: CASSLGRGPTEAFF. Written as DNA, the CDR3 is TGTGCCAGCAGTCTGGGCAGGGGCCCCACTGAAGCTTTCTTT.

This clone was observed a single time. The rearrangement joins TRBV21-1 to TRBJ1-4. TRBV21-1 is a pseudogene segment. The CDR3 totals 12 residues. CDR3 sequence: CASSKFGKTGFF. The CDR3 region has the DNA TGTGCCAGCAGCAAATTTGGAAAAACGGGGTTTTTT.

This chain connects TRBV2 to TRBJ2-5; TRBD2 is a possible D gene (5 bases). CDR1 is SNHLY and CDR2 is FYNNEI in the germline V gene. V dropped 3 bases and J dropped 9 bases, with 17 bases sitting between them. This CDR3 comprises 14 residues. In DNA, the CDR3 is TGTGCCAGCAGTGACGGTAGCGCCGCCTGGGCCCAGTACTTC. The encoded protein is CASSDGSAAWAQYF.

This chain joins TRBV5-6 and TRBJ1-2, with 7 bases that match TRBD1. V was clipped by 3 bases and J by 8 bases; unmatched bases: 16. The CDR3 runs 16 residues. Germline loops: CDR1 SGHDT, CDR2 YYEEEE. DNA of the CDR3: TGTGCCAGCAGCTCCCGGGACAGCCTACACGTGGGGGGCTACACCTTC. Amino acid sequence: CASSSRDSLHVGGYTF.

The CDR3 bases are TGTGCCAGCAGCTTAGGGCTAGCGGGAGGGCAAGATACGCAGTATTTT. It yields the protein CASSLGLAGGQDTQYF. This rearrangement joins TRBV11-3 to TRBJ2-3, with 12 positions matching TRBD2. The CDR3 spans 16 residues. V trimming: 1 base; J trimming: 5 bases; junction bases outside the gene matches: 4. Germline-derived CDR1 and CDR2 are SGHNT and YENEEA.